This TCR beta chain was profiled in a study of cytotoxic CD8 clonotypes in ibrutinib-treated CLL. For the study at large: The patients, about a dozen relapsed/refractory and roughly 15 treatment-naive, included approximately 17 who were IGHV unmutated.

Clones were read by immunoSEQ multiplex PCR, and TCRdb kept only the in-frame ones, dropping some. The sample lists roughly 220,000 clones; more than 75% were seen once. The germline CDR1 and CDR2 sequences are MNHEY and SMNVEV (reference sequence). V was pared by 1 base and J by 7 bases, with 19 bases between. The CDR3 sequence is 17 residues long. From cryopreserved PBMCs came around 2 micrograms of genomic DNA used for TCR beta libraries. General study points: Shared public clonotypes were rare, and on treatment they either got smaller or stayed the same. Increased clonality at ibrutinib response gave way to a return toward baseline at progression.

In regard to this clone: Its antigen is not identified.

This clonotype was obtained from a human donor with chronic lymphocytic leukemia. The genes are TRBV27 and TRBJ2-2, with D uncertain. Sequenced material: PBMCs, taken after 12 months of ibrutinib treatment. DNA of the CDR3: TGTGCCAGCAGTTTATGGCGCGGCACCGACCTCGTCGGGGAGCTGTTTTTT. As protein: CASSLWRGTDLVGELFF.